This T cell receptor (beta chain) is from a study of cytomegalovirus exposure and HLA in healthy donors. Whole-study findings and limits: Analysis performed later found 16,951 TCR beta sequences associated with HLA alleles at 0.05 false discovery rate. Researchers reported in a later analysis that a missense DCLRE1C variant was tied to TCR beta V- and J-gene trimming. Diagnosis of cytomegalovirus status made by the classifier reportedly showed high specificity and sensitivity.

CDR3 size: 16 residues. Trimming removed 3 bases from V and 7 bases from J; junction bases left unmatched: 12. Looked up from germline, CDR1 is LNHNV and CDR2 is YYDKDF (reference sequence). This clone was seen a handful of times. Antigen unknown. The PCR employed 60 Vbeta primers together with 13 Jbeta primers. Generated by immunoSEQ multiplex PCR, the TCRdb table keeps only in-frame clones and is missing some. The table has 130,000 or so clones, around 85% seen once; the top ten hold 6.7%. The chain couples TRBV15 to TRBJ1-2; 9 bases match TRBD1. This sequence originates from a woman younger than 45 in good health and CMV-seropositive. The sample consisted of PBMCs. DNA for the CDR3: TGTGCCACCAGCAGTTCCCGGACAGGGGCAGAGGGTGGCTACACCTTC. It is translated as CATSSSRTGAEGGYTF.